These 28 T cell receptor beta chains originate from one sample sequenced in a study of human T cells and chemical hapten exposure. MiXCR, applied by TCRdb to the RACE reads, yields one record per CDR3 protein. The profile shows under 450,000 distinct CDR3 sequences, around 5% of them singletons. Time point defined: patch test 1, 2 weeks after DPC sensitization. Treatment here: therapeutic diphenylcyclopropenone sensitization with weekly scalp DPC. Material: whole blood, obtained in connection with sensitization to the hapten diphenylcyclopropenone (DPC). The receptors derive from a woman aged 45 to 65 with alopecia areata. Some clones in this sample may be carry-over from other donors' samples.

This clonotype was counted a few times. The chain links TRBV27 to TRBJ2-2; D not resolved. The germline CDR1 and CDR2 sequences are MNHEY and SMNVEV (reference sequence). V was trimmed by 7 bases and J by 5 bases, leaving 8 bases between them. The CDR3 has 12 amino acids. This CDR3 reads CASITGTGELFF. In DNA form, the CDR3 reads TGTGCCAGCATCACCGGGACCGGGGAGCTGTTTTTT.

Only a few counts were recorded for this clonotype. J is TRBJ2-3 and V is TRBV5-1; D ambiguous. This CDR3 comprises 11 residues. The V end lost 5 bases, the J end lost 2 bases, and 3 bases lay between the germline ends. Germline CDR1 reads SGHRS; CDR2 reads YFSETQ. CDR3 protein: CASRYTDTQYF. The CDR3, as DNA: TGCGCCAGCAGATACACAGATACGCAGTATTTT.

The table lists this clonotype with many counts. The chain has TRBV7-2 and TRBJ2-3; D gene uncertain. Trimming took 3 bases from V and 2 from J, leaving 9 bases between them. Germline assignment: CDR1 SGHTA and CDR2 FQGNSA. The CDR3 length is 14 residues. CDR3 coding DNA: TGTGCCAGCAGCTTTATTTCTTACACAGATACGCAGTATTTT. This translates into CASSFISYTDTQYF.

This chain uses TRBV6-6 with TRBJ2-4; 7 nucleotides match TRBD2. Trimming cost V 0 bases and J 3 bases; bases outside gene matches: 11. The CDR3 sequence is 18 residues long. Germline V gene data show CDR1 as MNHNY and CDR2 as SVGAGI (reference sequence). CDR3 residues: CASSYSKVTSEDKNIQYF. The CDR3, as DNA: TGTGCCAGCAGTTACTCGAAGGTCACTAGCGAGGACAAAAACATTCAGTACTTC.

There are many counts of this clonotype. The gene calls are TRBV27 and TRBJ1-2; D not resolved. The CDR3 is made up of 13 amino acids. Germline loops: CDR1 MNHEY, CDR2 SMNVEV (reference sequence). Trimming removed 5 bases from V and 0 bases from J, with 7 bases in between. The DNA of the CDR3 is TGTGCCAGCAGTAACATGGCTAACTATGGCTACACCTTC. Amino acids: CASSNMANYGYTF.

At least ten counts were recorded for this clonotype. The genes are TRBV4-1 and TRBJ2-3, with unresolved D. The CDR3 is made up of 13 amino acids. Germline loops: CDR1 MGHRA, CDR2 YSYEKL. V dropped 1 base and J dropped 9 bases, with 11 bases sitting between them. DNA of the CDR3: TGCGCCAGCAGCCAAGGGTCACTGACGACGCAGTATTTT. Translating gives CASSQGSLTTQYF.

The CDR3 spells CSVVKGAVETQYF. The DNA of the CDR3 is TGCAGCGTTGTCAAGGGGGCTGTAGAGACCCAGTACTTC. The chain couples TRBV29-1 to TRBJ2-5, with TRBD1 identical over 7 bases. This CDR3 has 13 residues. V gave up 4 bases and J gave up 4 bases; unmatched junction bases: 6. Germline V gene sequence: CDR1 SQVTM, CDR2 ANQGSEA. Full variable domain (outside the CDR3, taken from reference TRBV29-1 and TRBJ2-5): SAVISQKPSRDICQRGTSLTIQCQVDSQVTMMFWYRQQPGQSLTLIATANQGSEATYESGFVIDKFPISRPNLTFSTLTVSNMSPEDSSIYLCSVVKGAVETQYFGPGTRLLVL.

To note about this clonotype: It may be a read error: a sequence one base away is much more abundant. The chain is built from TRBV27 and TRBJ1-5; D is undetermined. The germline CDR1 and CDR2 sequences are MNHEY and SMNVEV (reference sequence). This CDR3 spans 14 amino acids. Deletions cut 6 bases from V and 4 bases from J, with 13 bases between. CDR3 amino acids: CASRMEAGNQPQHF. Here the CDR3 DNA reads TGTGCCAGCAGAATGGAGGCCGGAAATCAGCCCCAGCATTTT.

There are many counts of this clonotype. The chain combines TRBV6-2 or TRBV6-3 with TRBJ2-7, with 8 bases that match TRBD2. Germline-derived CDR1 and CDR2 are MNHEY and SVGEGT. CDR3 length: 14 amino acids. Trimming took 2 bases from V and 3 from J; bases not matched to a gene: 3. CDR3 DNA sequence: TGTGCCAGCAGTTACAGAGCGGGAGTCTACGAGCAGTACTTC. It specifies CASSYRAGVYEQYF.

This clonotype was seen many times. The chain links TRBV7-6 to TRBJ1-1, with D tentatively TRBD1 (6 bases). The V gene lost 2 bases and the J gene lost 6 bases, with 16 bases spanning the gap. This CDR3 is built from 15 residues. Germline CDR1 reads SGHVS; CDR2 reads FNYEAQ. The CDR3 DNA is TGTGCCAGCAGCTTATCCCTGGGGGGGCTCGCTGAAGCTTTCTTT. It encodes CASSLSLGGLAEAFF.

This clonotype was recorded a few times. The chain has TRBV3-1 and TRBJ2-4; 7 bases are a match to TRBD2. CDR1 is LGHDT and CDR2 is YNNKEL in the germline V gene (reference sequence). This CDR3 spans 16 amino acids. With V trimmed by 1 base and J by 1 base, 4 bases remained unmatched. CDR3 protein: CASSQGSGRAKNIQYF. CDR3 DNA sequence: TGTGCCAGCAGCCAAGGTAGCGGGCGGGCCAAAAACATTCAGTACTTC.

This clonotype was counted at least ten times. The V and J genes are TRBV7-9 and TRBJ2-6; D is undetermined. Germline-derived CDR1 and CDR2 are SEHNR and FQNEAQ (reference sequence). The length of the CDR3 is 13 residues. Trimming took 10 bases from V and 3 from J, leaving 10 bases between them. CDR3 loop: CATQTLGANVLTF. The CDR3 region has the DNA TGTGCCACCCAAACCCTTGGGGCCAACGTCCTGACTTTC.

This clonotype was seen repeatedly, ten times or more. The V and J genes are TRBV6-1 and TRBJ2-1, with D hard to call. The germline V and J ends were trimmed by 9 bases and 4 bases, with 13 bases remaining between them. The germline V gene encodes CDR1 MNHNS and CDR2 SASEGT. This CDR3 has 13 residues. The CDR3 DNA reads TGTGCCAGTGTTCGGGCTGAATACAATGAGCAGTTCTTC. This gives the protein CASVRAEYNEQFF.

V gene TRBV18 combines with J gene TRBJ2-5, with TRBD2 as a possible D gene (6 bases). This CDR3 is built from 14 residues. Trimming took 5 bases from V and 5 from J, leaving 15 bases between them. CDR1 KGHSH and CDR2 LQKENI come from the germline V gene. This CDR3 reads CASSSGGTAETQYF. CDR3 coding DNA: TGTGCCAGCTCATCCGGCGGGACTGCGGAGACCCAGTACTTC.

This clonotype has a count of ten or more. This chain uses TRBV29-1 with TRBJ2-3; a weak D match, TRBD1 (6 bases). The CDR3 runs to 12 residues. With 7 bases removed from V and 3 bases from J, the gap between germline ends came to 11 bases. Germline V gene sequence: CDR1 SQVTM, CDR2 ANQGSEA. CDR3 in amino acids: CSAATGTDTQYF. The DNA of the CDR3 is TGCAGCGCCGCCACAGGGACAGATACGCAGTATTTT.

The chain has TRBV5-1 and TRBJ2-3; 7 positions agree with TRBD2. This CDR3 is 18 amino acids long. J lost 2 bases, V lost 1 base, and 13 bases had no gene match. The germline V gene encodes CDR1 SGHRS and CDR2 YFSETQ. As DNA, the CDR3 is TGCGCCAGCAGCTTGCTATGGGGGGGTGGTCCTGACACAGATACGCAGTATTTT. This gives the protein CASSLLWGGGPDTDTQYF. Looking up the rest from reference TRBV5-1 and TRBJ2-3 gives the full variable domain: KAGVTQTPRYLIKTRGQQVTLSCSPISGHRSVSWYQQTPGQGLQFLFEYFSETQRNKGNFPGRFSGRQFSNSRSEMNVSTLELGDSALYLCASSLLWGGGPDTDTQYFGPGTRLTVL.

This clonotype was observed many times. CDR3 residues: CASSADWAGEQYF. The CDR3 nucleotides are TGTGCCAGCAGCGCCGACTGGGCGGGCGAGCAGTACTTC. The chain has TRBV7-9 and TRBJ2-7; D is possibly TRBD2 (5 bases). V shed 5 bases and J shed 6 bases, with 14 bases lying between them. Germline V gene lookup returns CDR1 SEHNR and CDR2 FQNEAQ (reference sequence). The CDR3 covers 13 residues.

The chain is built from TRBV5-1 and TRBJ2-1, with D possibly being TRBD1 (6 bases). Per germline, CDR1 SGHRS and CDR2 YFSETQ. The ends were cut back, 4 bases at V and 2 bases at J, with 19 bases in the middle. The CDR3 consists of 17 residues. CDR3: CASSPLFRGNAYNEQFF. The CDR3 coding sequence is TGCGCCAGCAGCCCCCTATTTAGGGGGAACGCCTACAATGAGCAGTTCTTC.

This clonotype was counted at least ten times. The gene calls are TRBV6-2 or TRBV6-3 and TRBJ2-7, with 8 positions matching TRBD2. V gave up 3 bases and J gave up 1 base; unmatched junction bases: 5. This CDR3 spans 15 amino acids. The V gene's germline CDR1 is MNHEY and CDR2 SVGEGT. The chain's CDR3 is CASSYPLADSYEQYF. CDR3 DNA: TGTGCCAGCAGTTATCCACTAGCGGATTCCTACGAGCAGTACTTC.

This clonotype was counted ten times or more. V is TRBV5-1 and J is TRBJ1-1, with a weak D call TRBD1 (5 bases). The V gene lost 2 bases and the J gene lost 3 bases, with 11 bases spanning the gap. CDR1 is SGHRS and CDR2 is YFSETQ in the germline V gene. The CDR3 extends over 14 amino acids. Written as DNA, the CDR3 is TGCGCCAGCAGCTTCGACAGCGGCGACACTGAAGCTTTCTTT. This sequence encodes CASSFDSGDTEAFF. Using reference TRBV5-1 and TRBJ1-1 for the parts outside the CDR3, the full variable domain is KAGVTQTPRYLIKTRGQQVTLSCSPISGHRSVSWYQQTPGQGLQFLFEYFSETQRNKGNFPGRFSGRQFSNSRSEMNVSTLELGDSALYLCASSFDSGDTEAFFGQGTRLTVV.

This clonotype was found a few times. The J gene is TRBJ1-1, the V gene TRBV6-2 or TRBV6-3; TRBD1 agrees at 7 bases. Germline V gives CDR1 MNHEY, CDR2 SVGEGT. The CDR3 length is 16 residues. Unmatched junction bases numbered 9, after V lost 5 bases and J lost 0 bases. CDR3 loop: CASSPGGLRMNTEAFF. The DNA for the CDR3 is TGTGCCAGCAGTCCAGGGGGGCTGAGGATGAACACTGAAGCTTTCTTT.

This clonotype has only a few counts. This chain connects TRBV10-3 to TRBJ2-3, with 10 bases identical to TRBD2. V trimming: 6 bases; J trimming: 2 bases; junction bases outside the gene matches: 5. This CDR3 has 15 amino acids. Germline V gives CDR1 ENHRY, CDR2 SYGVKD. The CDR3 reads CAISPSGGNTDTQYF. The DNA of the CDR3 is TGTGCCATCAGCCCTAGCGGGGGTAACACAGATACGCAGTATTTT.

This clonotype was counted a few times. The chain employs TRBV3-1 and TRBJ2-2; tentative D call: TRBD2 (6 bases). Germline CDR1 LGHDT, CDR2 YNNKEL (reference sequence). The length of the CDR3 is 15 residues. V was trimmed by 2 bases and J by 5 bases, leaving 12 bases between them. The CDR3 region is CASSQIGGRTGELFF. The DNA of the CDR3 is TGTGCCAGCAGCCAAATCGGGGGTAGAACCGGGGAGCTGTTTTTT. The complete variable domain, with remaining parts taken from reference TRBV3-1 and TRBJ2-2, reads DTAVSQTPKYLVTQMGNDKSIKCEQNLGHDTMYWYKQDSKKFLKIMFSYNNKELIINETVPNRFSPKSPDKAHLNLHINSLELGDSAVYFCASSQIGGRTGELFFGEGSRLTVL.

V gene TRBV29-1 combines with J gene TRBJ1-3; TRBD1 might be the D (5 bases). The germline CDR1 and CDR2 sequences are SQVTM and ANQGSEA. V was cut by 6 bases and J by 2 bases, with 14 bases left in between. The CDR3 has 14 amino acids. The CDR3 DNA reads as TGCAGCGTGGGGTTGGGGCAGACTGGAAACACCATATATTTT. It translates to CSVGLGQTGNTIYF.

This clonotype was counted ten times or more. The rearrangement links TRBV11-2 to TRBJ2-2; D is unclear. V lost 2 bases and J 1 base, leaving 5 bases between the germline ends. The CDR3 spans 14 residues. Germline loops: CDR1 SGHAT, CDR2 FQNNGV. The CDR3 DNA reads TGTGCCAGCAGCTTACCGGGGAACACCGGGGAGCTGTTTTTT. It specifies CASSLPGNTGELFF. Looking up the rest from reference TRBV11-2 and TRBJ2-2 gives the full variable domain: EAGVAQSPRYKIIEKRQSVAFWCNPISGHATLYWYQQILGQGPKLLIQFQNNGVVDDSQLPKDRFSAERLKGVDSTLKIQPAKLEDSAVYLCASSLPGNTGELFFGEGSRLTVL.

The V gene is TRBV7-9, the J gene TRBJ1-2; no clear D. Per the germline V gene, CDR1 is SEHNR and CDR2 is FQNEAQ (reference sequence). This CDR3 has 15 amino acids. V was trimmed by 1 base and J by 4 bases, leaving 13 bases between them. In nucleotides, the CDR3 is TGTGCCAGCAGCTTAGTCGGGCGGTCGATCTATGGCTACACCTTC. Translation gives CASSLVGRSIYGYTF.

This clonotype was seen more than once but under ten times. The chain has TRBV29-1 and TRBJ2-1; perhaps TRBD1 as D (6 bases). This CDR3 is 13 amino acids long. Germline V gene sequence: CDR1 SQVTM, CDR2 ANQGSEA. The V and J ends lost 8 bases and 5 bases respectively, with 16 bases between them. The DNA for the CDR3 is TGCAGCCTCGCAAGCCAGGGGAACAATGAGCAGTTCTTC. Translation gives CSLASQGNNEQFF.

This clonotype appeared many times. The chain couples TRBV5-6 to TRBJ1-2; D is possibly TRBD1 (6 bases). Germline V gene sequence: CDR1 SGHDT, CDR2 YYEEEE. Deletions cut 1 base from V and 4 bases from J, with 17 bases between. The CDR3 loop spans 16 amino acids. CDR3 in DNA: TGTGCCAGCAGCTTGAGTGGGACATGGCATGCCTATGGCTACACCTTC. Amino acids: CASSLSGTWHAYGYTF.